This section outlines one T cell receptor (beta chain) sequence together with its context. Its antigen is not known. This may arise from a read error, as a much more abundant clone is one base away. The TCR beta cDNA libraries contained unique molecular identifiers. T cells numbering about 0.85 to 11 million yielded cDNA molecules that totaled about 500,000. TCRdb re-analysed the PCR reads in MiXCR, keeping a single row per CDR3 protein. The sample records approximately 770,000 distinct CDR3 sequences, approximately 44% being singletons. The data originate from a study of post-analysis software for immune sequencing data. Study results and caveats: The study found TRBV5-6, TRBV5-1 and TRBV20-1 among five TRBV segments more frequent in patients than controls.

The CDR3 spans 16 residues. Germline V gene data show CDR1 as MNHEY and CDR2 as SVGAGI. The J segment lost 2 bases and the V segment lost 6 bases, leaving 9 bases of the junction unmatched. This receptor was obtained from a girl under 18 with multiple sclerosis. The chain carries TRBV6-5 and TRBJ2-3; TRBD2 agrees at 9 bases. Source material: blood. The CDR3 DNA follows: TGTGCCAGCAGGCCGCCCGCTAGCGGGAACACAGATACGCAGTATTTT. This sequence encodes CASRPPASGNTDTQYF.